This passage covers 30 T cell receptor beta chains from one sample sequenced in a study of shared clonotypes between healthy human individuals (TCRdb year 2020). Libraries were built with the immunoSEQ multiplex PCR assay. TCRdb took over this immuneACCESS table, retaining in-frame rearrangements with V and J assigned. Such tables are incomplete; in checked studies, under half of the missing clones stem from an unresolved V gene, and the remainder is unexplained. Recorded for this sample are 800,000 to 1,200,000 clones; approximately 78% of them occurred a single time. Clones ranked in the top ten supply approximately 0.52% of the sample. Sequenced: memory CD4+ T cells from PBMCs. The cell subset or site label on this specimen signifies: CD45RA-negative fraction. The receptors originated from a man aged 18 to 29 in good health. Some clones in this sample may be carry-over from other donors' samples.

V gene TRBV19 combines with J gene TRBJ2-3, with TRBD2 identical over 7 bases. The V and J ends lost 4 bases and 3 bases, in that order; junction bases with no gene match: 7. There are 15 residues in the CDR3. Germline V gene lookup returns CDR1 LNHDA and CDR2 SQIVND (reference sequence). DNA of the CDR3: TGTGCCAGTAGTACGGGGAGGGGTCGGACAGATACGCAGTATTTT. The encoded protein is CASSTGRGRTDTQYF.

V is TRBV4-2 and J is TRBJ2-2; TRBD2 matches at 9 bases. V trimming: 8 bases; J trimming: 5 bases; junction bases outside the gene matches: 6. The CDR3 totals 14 residues. CDR1 LGHNA and CDR2 YNFKEQ come from the germline V gene. The CDR3 loop reads CASRGSGRTGELFF. CDR3 bases: TGTGCCAGCCGAGGTAGCGGGAGAACCGGGGAGCTGTTTTTT.

This clone was counted once. The chain links TRBV4-1 to TRBJ2-3; D gene ambiguous. The CDR3 spans 13 residues. The V gene lost 4 bases and the J gene lost 0 bases, with 5 bases spanning the gap. CDR1 is MGHRA, CDR2 YSYEKL, per germline. The CDR3 loop is CASSLYSTDTQYF. CDR3 bases: TGCGCCAGCAGCCTTTATAGCACAGATACGCAGTATTTT.

A single count supports this clone. The chain is built from TRBV7-9 and TRBJ1-3, with no clear D. The CDR3 sequence is 13 residues long. The germline V gene has CDR1 SEHNR and CDR2 FQNEAQ (reference sequence). V was shortened by 5 bases and J by 2 bases, with 7 bases between the two germline ends. The CDR3, as DNA: TGTGCCAGCAGCCTCGAAGCTGGAAACACCATATATTTT. Protein sequence: CASSLEAGNTIYF.

The chain has TRBV5-1 and TRBJ1-1; D is unresolved. The CDR3 covers 14 residues. Germline V gives CDR1 SGHRS, CDR2 YFSETQ. Trimming shortened V by 0 bases and J by 7 bases, and 13 bases separated the two germline ends. CDR3 sequence: CASSLEWSVSEAFF. The CDR3 DNA is TGCGCCAGCAGCTTGGAATGGTCGGTTAGTGAAGCTTTCTTT. Combining the CDR3 with reference TRBV5-1 and TRBJ1-1 gives the whole variable domain KAGVTQTPRYLIKTRGQQVTLSCSPISGHRSVSWYQQTPGQGLQFLFEYFSETQRNKGNFPGRFSGRQFSNSRSEMNVSTLELGDSALYLCASSLEWSVSEAFFGQGTRLTVV.

The chain carries TRBV7-8 and TRBJ1-3; D gene uncertain. The germline gives CDR1 SGHVS, CDR2 FQNEAQ. This CDR3 has 13 amino acids. The V end lost 0 bases, the J end lost 0 bases, and 0 bases lay between the germline ends. In DNA, the CDR3 is TGTGCCAGCAGCTTAGCCTCTGGAAACACCATATATTTT. This translates into CASSLASGNTIYF.

This clone occurred a few times. This rearrangement joins TRBV11-2 to TRBJ2-7; the D is unclear. Germline V gives CDR1 SGHAT, CDR2 FQNNGV. Trimming stripped 1 base from V and 3 bases from J, with 10 bases between. This CDR3 contains 14 residues. The CDR3 DNA is TGTGCCAGCAGCTTAGGCCTGGGGAACTACGAGCAGTACTTC. Translated: CASSLGLGNYEQYF.

The chain recombines TRBV20-1 with TRBJ2-3, with 8 bases lining up with TRBD2. The germline gives CDR1 DFQATT, CDR2 SNEGSKA (reference sequence). V was pared by 3 bases and J by 10 bases, with 3 bases of the junction left unmatched. The CDR3 covers 11 residues. The CDR3 DNA is TGCAGTGCTAGGGGACTAGGGGCGCAGTATTTT. This sequence encodes CSARGLGAQYF.

This clone was observed a few times. The chain uses TRBV28 and TRBJ2-7, with D perhaps given as TRBD1 or TRBD2 (6 bases each). This CDR3 spans 14 amino acids. V was shortened by 8 bases and J by 3 bases, with 17 bases between the two germline ends. Looked up from germline, CDR1 is MDHEN and CDR2 is SYDVKM. The DNA for the CDR3 is TGTGCCAGCGGGGGGCGGCAACCGTACTACGAGCAGTACTTC. Translating it yields CASGGRQPYYEQYF.

CDR3 sequence: CASSLDHGGYNEQFF. The CDR3 DNA reads as TGCGCCAGCAGCTTGGATCACGGGGGCTACAATGAGCAGTTCTTC. The chain recombines TRBV5-1 with TRBJ2-1, with D possibly TRBD2 on 6 matching bases. V lost 0 bases and J 3 bases, leaving 10 bases between the germline ends. Germline V gene lookup returns CDR1 SGHRS and CDR2 YFSETQ. This CDR3 has 15 amino acids. Together with reference TRBV5-1 and TRBJ2-1, the CDR3 gives the full variable domain: KAGVTQTPRYLIKTRGQQVTLSCSPISGHRSVSWYQQTPGQGLQFLFEYFSETQRNKGNFPGRFSGRQFSNSRSEMNVSTLELGDSALYLCASSLDHGGYNEQFFGPGTRLTVL.

This chain links TRBV7-8 with TRBJ2-3; 9 nucleotides match TRBD2. Germline V CDR1 and CDR2: SGHVS, FQNEAQ. The CDR3 consists of 16 residues. The J segment lost 2 bases and the V segment lost 1 base, leaving 4 bases of the junction unmatched. The CDR3 region has the DNA TGTGCCAGCAGCTTAGTGGTAGCGGGAGACACAGATACGCAGTATTTT. Translation gives CASSLVVAGDTDTQYF.

The chain couples TRBV28 to TRBJ2-2, with D possibly TRBD1 on 5 matching bases. V dropped 3 bases and J dropped 4 bases, with 12 bases sitting between them. The length of the CDR3 is 15 residues. Germline CDR1 is MDHEN and CDR2 is SYDVKM. As DNA, the CDR3 is TGTGCCAGCAGTTTTAGGGGTTCGGGCACCGGGGAGCTGTTTTTT. It translates to CASSFRGSGTGELFF.

The table lists this clone with a count of one. The chain uses TRBV5-1 and TRBJ1-1, with 9 bases matching TRBD1. Trimming took 2 bases from V and 0 from J; bases not matched to a gene: 8. Germline V gene data show CDR1 as SGHRS and CDR2 as YFSETQ. The CDR3 is 17 amino acids. CDR3: CASSFGLGQGMNTEAFF. The CDR3 DNA reads TGCGCCAGCAGCTTTGGCTTAGGACAGGGGATGAACACTGAAGCTTTCTTT.

This clone was seen many times. The rearrangement uses TRBV5-1 and TRBJ2-5; 8 bases fit TRBD1. The CDR3 has 15 amino acids. With 0 bases clipped from V and 1 base from J, the junction kept 2 bases outside the gene matches. Germline loops: CDR1 SGHRS, CDR2 YFSETQ. The CDR3 loop reads CASSLAGGSQETQYF. The DNA of the CDR3 is TGCGCCAGCAGCTTGGCAGGGGGCTCCCAAGAGACCCAGTACTTC.

This clone was detected only once. This chain links TRBV15 with TRBJ1-1; D unresolved. CDR1 and CDR2 (germline): LNHNV, YYDKDF (reference sequence). Between the trimmed V and J ends, which lost 5 bases and 3 bases, there was a span of 16 bases. CDR3 size: 15 residues. CDR3 loop: CATSSEGVRDTEAFF. In DNA form, the CDR3 reads TGTGCCACCAGCTCAGAGGGTGTGCGGGACACTGAAGCTTTCTTT.

CDR3 protein: CASSPSLAGGTDTQYF. The DNA for the CDR3 is TGTGCCAGCTCACCCAGCCTAGCGGGAGGAACAGATACGCAGTATTTT. The chain links TRBV18 to TRBJ2-3, with 11 positions matching TRBD2. With 3 bases clipped from V and 3 bases from J, the junction kept 5 bases outside the gene matches. Per the germline V gene, CDR1 is KGHSH and CDR2 is LQKENI. The CDR3 consists of 16 residues.

The J gene is TRBJ2-1, the V gene TRBV6-5; no clear D gene. Germline V gene data show CDR1 as MNHEY and CDR2 as SVGAGI. Deletions cut 7 bases from V and 5 bases from J, with 18 bases between. This CDR3 has 15 residues. CDR3 nucleotides: TGTGCCAGCAATAAAGCCCATTCTGTCGACAATGAGCAGTTCTTC. As protein: CASNKAHSVDNEQFF.

J is TRBJ2-7 and V is TRBV4-1, with TRBD2 matching 11 bases. The germline V gene has CDR1 MGHRA and CDR2 YSYEKL. V shed 0 bases and J 7 bases; nucleotides not matched to a gene: 8. The CDR3 consists of 16 residues. In DNA, the CDR3 is TGCGCCAGCAGCCAAGATTCGCTAGCGGGAGGTGGGGAGCAGTACTTC. Its protein is CASSQDSLAGGGEQYF.

The chain combines TRBV7-2 with TRBJ2-7; TRBD2 might be the D (5 bases). Germline-derived CDR1 and CDR2 are SGHTA and FQGNSA. Trimming left V 4 bases short and J 0 bases short, with 10 bases between. The CDR3 is made up of 14 amino acids. In DNA, the CDR3 is TGTGCCAGCAGCTCCACCGGGGTCTCCTACGAGCAGTACTTC. The encoded protein is CASSSTGVSYEQYF.

CDR3 bases: TGTGCCAGCAGTTACGCTGCGGACAGGGGACCCTACGAGCAGTACTTC. The encoded protein is CASSYAADRGPYEQYF. The chain employs TRBV6-6 and TRBJ2-7, with TRBD1 identical over 9 bases. The germline V gene has CDR1 MNHNY and CDR2 SVGAGI (reference sequence). Trimming took 2 bases from V and 2 from J; bases not matched to a gene: 7. This CDR3 comprises 16 residues.

As for this clone: One base away lies a much larger clone, so this may be a sequencing read error. J is TRBJ2-7 and V is TRBV4-1, with TRBD2 matching over 10 bases. Trimming took 1 base from V and 3 from J; bases not matched to a gene: 6. CDR3 length: 16 amino acids. From germline, CDR1 is MGHRA and CDR2 YSYEKL. The CDR3 spells CASSQGRTSGFYEQYF. The CDR3 region has the DNA TGCGCCAGCAGCCAAGGTAGGACTAGCGGTTTCTACGAGCAGTACTTC.

This clone was recorded a few times. V and J are TRBV2 and TRBJ2-7; D is unresolved. CDR1 is SNHLY, CDR2 FYNNEI, per germline. Trimming took 7 bases from V and 6 from J, leaving 22 bases between them. The CDR3 runs to 15 residues. The CDR3 DNA sequence: TGTGCCAGCACCCTAATAGGGCCTCAGAGCAGCGAGCAGTACTTC. Translated: CASTLIGPQSSEQYF.

This chain links TRBV29-1 with TRBJ2-5, with 9 positions matching TRBD2. Germline CDR1 reads SQVTM; CDR2 reads ANQGSEA. There are 14 residues in the CDR3. J was trimmed by 1 base and V by 4 bases; bases with no gene match: 4. CDR3 in DNA: TGCAGCGTTGGGTCTAGCGGGACCCAAGAGACCCAGTACTTC. Residues: CSVGSSGTQETQYF.

V gene TRBV12-5 combines with J gene TRBJ2-7; D unresolved. CDR3 length equals 12 residues. From germline, CDR1 is LGHNT and CDR2 FRNRAP. Trimming removed 3 bases at V and 3 bases at J, with 6 bases between. CDR3 DNA: TGTGCTAGTGGTTTTGGGGTCTACGAGCAGTACTTC. This codes for CASGFGVYEQYF. The full variable domain, rest sourced from reference TRBV12-5 and TRBJ2-7, is DARVTQTPRHKVTEMGQEVTMRCQPILGHNTVFWYRQTMMQGLELLAYFRNRAPLDDSGMPKDRFSAEMPDATLATLKIQPSEPRDSAVYFCASGFGVYEQYFGPGTRLTVT.

A few counts support this clone. This chain uses TRBV7-2 with TRBJ1-1; D is unclear. Trimming cost V 6 bases and J 2 bases, with 10 bases left between them. CDR1 and CDR2 from the germline V gene are SGHTA and FQGNSA. The length of the CDR3 is 13 residues. The CDR3 is CASRFAGNTEAFF. DNA of the CDR3: TGTGCCAGCAGATTCGCAGGAAACACTGAAGCTTTCTTT.

This clone was seen a handful of times. The rearrangement joins TRBV5-4 to TRBJ2-2, with TRBD1 identical over 9 bases. Trimming cost V 4 bases and J 9 bases; bases outside gene matches: 4. The CDR3 consists of 13 residues. Germline V lookup: CDR1 SGHNT, CDR2 YYREEE (reference sequence). CDR3 bases: TGTGCCAGCAGCCCGGACAGGGGCAGGGAGCTGTTTTTT. Amino acid sequence: CASSPDRGRELFF. Full variable domain (missing parts from reference TRBV5-4 and TRBJ2-2): ETGVTQSPTHLIKTRGQQVTLRCSSQSGHNTVSWYQQALGQGPQFIFQYYREEENGRGNFPPRFSGLQFPNYSSELNVNALELDDSALYLCASSPDRGRELFFGEGSRLTVL.

V is TRBV27 and J is TRBJ1-4, with D tentatively TRBD1 (5 bases). Germline V CDR1 and CDR2: MNHEY, SMNVEV (reference sequence). Trimming left V 6 bases short and J 2 bases short, with 13 bases between. This CDR3 contains 15 residues. CDR3: CASRLLGGTNEKLFF. The CDR3 nucleotides are TGTGCCAGCAGACTTTTGGGGGGTACTAATGAAAAACTGTTTTTT.

Ten or more counts support this clone. The V and J genes are TRBV28 and TRBJ2-7; D unclear. Germline assignment: CDR1 MDHEN and CDR2 SYDVKM. This CDR3 is 13 amino acids long. Trimming stripped 4 bases from V and 5 bases from J, with 12 bases between. DNA of the CDR3: TGTGCCAGCAGTTCCTCGGACGCTGACGAGCAGTACTTC. The encoded protein is CASSSSDADEQYF.

The rearrangement joins TRBV11-1 to TRBJ2-3; possible D gene TRBD1, 5 bases. V lost 3 bases, J lost 2 bases, and 6 bases lay in between. Germline values: CDR1 SGHAT, CDR2 FQDESV (reference sequence). The CDR3 is made up of 13 amino acids. CDR3 protein: CASSLGPTDTQYF. For the CDR3, the DNA is TGTGCCAGCAGCTTGGGGCCCACAGATACGCAGTATTTT.

There are a few counts of this clone. The chain links TRBV30 to TRBJ1-1, with D uncertain. Trimming shortened V by 4 bases and J by 5 bases, and 14 bases separated the two germline ends. The CDR3 spans 13 residues. Germline loops: CDR1 GTSNPN, CDR2 SVGIG (reference sequence). The CDR3 spells CAWTLMRGTEAFF. CDR3 DNA: TGTGCCTGGACTCTAATGAGAGGAACTGAAGCTTTCTTT.